This TCR beta chain was identified in a study of T cells after yellow fever vaccination. Overall study context: SMART-Seq v4 Ultra Low Input prepared libraries from low-cell fractions.

The CDR3 runs to 15 residues. Germline V gives CDR1 KGHDR, CDR2 SFDVKD. With 0 bases removed from V and 1 base from J, the gap between germline ends came to 8 bases. This clonotype was found many times. As yet, its antigen is unknown. Study-wide points: Any FACS-sorted repertoire could hold abundant clonotypes that contaminate it from the bulk population. A faster peak, day 5 versus 15, was reached by the weaker secondary response. In post-booster samples, most primary-vaccination clones reappeared (around 95% CD4, 75% to 90% CD8).

TCRdb redid the calling of the 5' RACE reads with MiXCR, one entry per CDR3 protein. Seen here are 150,000 to 200,000 distinct CDR3 sequences, around 10% observed once, and the top ten hold about 38%. Sequenced here: CD8+ T cells sorted from PBMCs, sampled 15 days after the yellow fever booster vaccination. The chain carries TRBV24-1 and TRBJ2-5; D is ambiguous. The TCR sequence derives from a man aged 18-30 years who received the YFV17D yellow fever vaccine. This chain's CDR3 is CATSDLTESQETQYF. The CDR3 DNA reads as TGTGCCACCAGTGATTTGACGGAATCCCAAGAGACCCAGTACTTC.